The source of this TCR beta chain is a study of OX40 agonist ivuxolimab in advanced cancers. Study-level results: At doses 0.1 to 3.0 mg/kg, CD4+ and CD8+ clones expanded.

Sequenced by immunoSEQ multiplex PCR; TCRdb stores in-frame clones only, minus some. The data hold about 58,000 clones, with about 90% observed a single time. This clone has only a few counts. As yet, its antigen is unknown. This CDR3 contains 12 residues. With 8 bases clipped from V and 7 bases from J, the junction kept 7 bases outside the gene matches. Germline-derived CDR1 and CDR2 are MNHNS and SASEGT. The chain uses TRBV6-1 and TRBJ1-1; 7 nucleotides align to TRBD1. This specimen was CD4+ or CD8+ T cells sorted from blood, taken in a trial of the OX40 agonist ivuxolimab. The TCR comes from an adult with an advanced solid tumor such as melanoma, head and neck, liver or kidney cancer. The CDR3 loop reads CASVRQGIEAFF. The DNA for the CDR3 is TGTGCCAGCGTTAGACAGGGAATTGAAGCTTTCTTT.